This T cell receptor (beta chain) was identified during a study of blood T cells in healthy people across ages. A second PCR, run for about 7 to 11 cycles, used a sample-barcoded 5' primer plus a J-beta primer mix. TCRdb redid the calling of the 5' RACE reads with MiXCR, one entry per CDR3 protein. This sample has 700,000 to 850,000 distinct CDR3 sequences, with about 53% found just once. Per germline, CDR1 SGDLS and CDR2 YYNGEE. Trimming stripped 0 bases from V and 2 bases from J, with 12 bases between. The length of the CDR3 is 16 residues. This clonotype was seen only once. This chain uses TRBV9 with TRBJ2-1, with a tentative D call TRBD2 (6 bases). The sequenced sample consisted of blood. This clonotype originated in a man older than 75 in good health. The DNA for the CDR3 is TGTGCCAGCAGCGTAGTAACCGGGAGCGCCTACAATGAGCAGTTCTTC. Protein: CASSVVTGSAYNEQFF.